These 4 T cell receptor beta chains were sequenced from one sample in a study of beta chain features in type 1 diabetes. Every bit of the isolated RNA underwent reverse transcription, so sequencing read expressed TCRB transcripts. The repertoire was sequenced with immunoSEQ multiplex PCR; TCRdb's copy has only in-frame clones and lacks some. The sample shows roughly 140,000 clones, 11% of them seen only once. The sequenced sample was central memory CD4+ T cells from blood. These receptors originate from a man between 18 and 29 years old in good health.

This clone was detected a few times. The same CDR3 is also encoded by other DNA sequences in this sample. The chain recombines TRBV6-5 with TRBJ1-5; 8 bases match TRBD1. This CDR3 has 13 residues. Germline-derived CDR1 and CDR2 are MNHEY and SVGAGI. The trim removed 6 bases at V and 4 bases at J, leaving 2 bases unmatched. The CDR3 loop is CASRRQGNQPQHF. The CDR3 region has the DNA TGTGCCAGCAGAAGACAGGGGAATCAGCCCCAGCATTTT.

This clone came up a few times. V usage is TRBV7-2 and J usage is TRBJ1-4, with D perhaps TRBD1 (6 bases). Germline V CDR1 and CDR2: SGHTA, FQGNSA. V lost 7 bases and J 6 bases, leaving 18 bases between the germline ends. The length of the CDR3 is 15 residues. The CDR3 reads CASTKAGTPYEKLFF. CDR3 in DNA: TGTGCCAGCACCAAAGCCGGGACACCATATGAAAAACTGTTTTTT.

This clone was observed a few times. The J gene is TRBJ2-5, the V gene TRBV4-1; 8 bases are a match to TRBD2. Germline CDR1 is MGHRA and CDR2 is YSYEKL. V shed 1 base and J 5 bases; nucleotides not matched to a gene: 3. This CDR3 is 14 amino acids long. The CDR3 is CASSQASGGETQYF. The CDR3 region has the DNA TGCGCCAGCAGCCAAGCCTCGGGAGGGGAGACCCAGTACTTC.

DNA of the CDR3: TGTGCCATCAGTGAGCCTACTAGCGGGAGTCGGGACGAGCAGTACTTC. It encodes CAISEPTSGSRDEQYF. V is TRBV10-3 and J is TRBJ2-7; 11 bases are a match to TRBD2. CDR3 length equals 16 residues. V dropped 2 bases and J dropped 5; count of bases not matched to a gene: 8. Germline-derived CDR1 and CDR2 are ENHRY and SYGVKD.